This record covers a single T cell receptor (beta chain). The data belong to a study of control samples from healthy donors and cancer patients. Germline CDR1 and CDR2: KGHSH and LQKENI. Trimming left V 3 bases short and J 3 bases short, with 17 bases between. The CDR3 runs to 16 residues. The table came from immunoSEQ multiplex PCR; TCRdb's copy has only in-frame clones and leaves some out. The sample includes roughly 170,000 clones, around 88% of them seen just once. The rearrangement uses TRBV18 and TRBJ2-5; perhaps TRBD2 as D (7 bases). This receptor was obtained from a young woman in good health. Sequences were obtained from blood. The CDR3 nucleotides read TGTGCCAGCTCACCCGGCCGCGGAGGGGGGGAAGAGACCCAGTACTTC. Translated, it gives CASSPGRGGGEETQYF.